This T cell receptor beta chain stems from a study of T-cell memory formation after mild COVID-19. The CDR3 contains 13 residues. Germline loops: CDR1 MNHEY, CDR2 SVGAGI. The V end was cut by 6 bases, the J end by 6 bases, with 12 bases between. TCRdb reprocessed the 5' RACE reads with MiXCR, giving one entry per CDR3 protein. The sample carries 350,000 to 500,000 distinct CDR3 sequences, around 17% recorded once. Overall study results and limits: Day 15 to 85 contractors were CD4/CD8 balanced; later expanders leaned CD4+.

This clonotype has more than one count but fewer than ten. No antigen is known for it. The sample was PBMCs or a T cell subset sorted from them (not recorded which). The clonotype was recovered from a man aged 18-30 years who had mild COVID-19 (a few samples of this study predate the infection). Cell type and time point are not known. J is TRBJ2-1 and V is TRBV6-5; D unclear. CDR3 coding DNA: TGTGCCAGCAGCCAAGGCACGGGCAATGAGCAGTTCTTC. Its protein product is CASSQGTGNEQFF.